This is a list of T cell receptor beta chains from one sample in a study of neoadjuvant anti-PD-1 for oral cavity cancer. Here immunoSEQ multiplex PCR was the method, and the copy in TCRdb shows in-frame clones only, minus some. The data contain about 23,000 clones, 25% to 30% of them singletons. The starting material was tumor tissue, obtained after nivolumab (anti-PD-1) treatment. Receptors originate from a person between 35 and 79 years old with oral cavity squamous cell carcinoma. CDR3s include the opening cysteine and the closing phenylalanine or tryptophan. Some rows mark clone size as missing; the rest say once, few, many or name a class of expanded clone.

many,TRBJ2-3,TRBV7-9,CASSLPFQAGEADTQYF
few,TRBJ1-2,TRBV5-6,CASSLGPYYGYTF
-,TRBJ1-1,TRBV28,CASSLLQKAFF
-,TRBJ2-3,TRBV4-1,CASSHGGQGHSTDTQYF
-,TRBJ2-7,TRBV7-3,CASSKRGYEQYF
-,TRBJ2-1,TRBV15,CATSRDPNNEQFF
-,TRBJ2-5,TRBV5-1,CASSPGTGGRETQYF
-,TRBJ2-7,TRBV5-1,CASSRGQGDAYEQYF
-,TRBJ1-4,TRBV9,CASSPGQGRGTNEKLFF
few,TRBJ2-5,TRBV29-1,CSVVSFETQYF
-,TRBJ1-6,TRBV5-4,CASSLDQGLYNSPLHF
-,TRBJ2-3,TRBV6-4,CASSGSPGPEWAQYF
-,TRBJ1-5,TRBV11-2,CASSSGQGAGVQPQHF
few,TRBJ1-1,TRBV2,CASRAPRGLTEAFF
few,TRBJ1-1,TRBV5-1,CASSLEGDRKSFF
-,TRBJ2-7,TRBV13,CASRFRGRGYEQYF
-,TRBJ1-2,TRBV2,CASSRDQTGAGYGYTF
-,TRBJ1-5,TRBV19,CASSIGRVGNQPQHF
few,TRBJ1-1,TRBV5-1,CASSFPGTGYSNTEAFF